The present T cell receptor (beta chain) was sequenced within a study of blood T cell repertoires in COVID-19. About the research overall: COVID-19 samples collected from the United States, Italy and Spain covered acute and convalescent phases.

The CDR3 contains 13 residues. Sequencing used immunoSEQ multiplex PCR; TCRdb keeps in-frame clones, though not all of them. The sample lists 60,000 to 70,000 clones, about 78% occurring once. This receptor was taken from a woman older than 75 with acute or convalescent COVID-19. The sequencing input was peripheral blood. This chain links TRBV21-1 with TRBJ1-1; the DNA was not used to check the table's D call, TRBD1. TRBV21-1 is recorded as a pseudogene. CDR3 sequence (DNA): TGTGCCGGTAGGGACAAACAGAACACTGAAGCTTTCTTT. The encoded protein is CAGRDKQNTEAFF.